These 25 T cell receptor beta chains originate from one sample sequenced in a study of cytomegalovirus exposure and HLA in healthy donors. Primers for the PCR totalled 60 Vbeta and 13 Jbeta. Some clones are missing from TCRdb's copy, which holds only in-frame ones; the method was immunoSEQ multiplex PCR. This table has under 110,000 clones, 71% appearing once. Sequences were obtained from PBMCs. Source of these receptors: a female donor in good health and CMV-seronegative.

V gene TRBV4-3 combines with J gene TRBJ2-7, with TRBD1 matching 7 bases. Germline assignment: CDR1 LGHNA and CDR2 YSLEER. The CDR3 totals 16 residues. V was pared by 2 bases and J by 5 bases, with 12 bases of the junction left unmatched. The CDR3 coding sequence is TGCGCCAGCAGCCAAATGAATACGGGACAGAGAGACGAGCAGTACTTC. Its translation is CASSQMNTGQRDEQYF.

The rearrangement links TRBV6-5 to TRBJ2-7; weak D call: TRBD1 (6 bases). The V gene's germline CDR1 is MNHEY and CDR2 SVGAGI. V dropped 0 bases and J dropped 7 bases, with 13 bases sitting between them. There are 14 residues in the CDR3. CDR3 bases: TGTGCCAGCAGTTACTCGGGGCCGAGGGGGGAGCAGTACTTC. Translated, it gives CASSYSGPRGEQYF.

The gene calls are TRBV7-3 and TRBJ1-2; D unclear. Trimming removed 3 bases from V and 1 base from J, with 6 bases in between. This CDR3 comprises 13 residues. The germline V gene encodes CDR1 SGHTA and CDR2 FQGTGA. The CDR3, as DNA: TGTGCCAGCAGCTTCGGCGGTAACTATGGCTACACCTTC. This translates into CASSFGGNYGYTF.

This chain connects TRBV25-1 to TRBJ2-1; TRBD1 matches 7 bases. The CDR3 contains 16 residues. V gave up 6 bases and J gave up 4 bases; unmatched junction bases: 12. Germline CDR1 MGHDK, CDR2 SYGVNS. CDR3 DNA: TGTGCCAGCAGCGCGCGGAACAGGGGACCTTACAATGAGCAGTTCTTC. Translation gives CASSARNRGPYNEQFF.

The chain has TRBV6-1 and TRBJ2-5; D gene unclear. The closer fit of TRBJ2-7 to the DNA end suggests the J call may be wrong. There are 13 residues in the CDR3. The germline V gene encodes CDR1 MNHNS and CDR2 SASEGT. CDR3 amino acids: CASSETISYEQYF. As DNA, the CDR3 is TGTGCCAGCAGTGAAACCATTAGCTACGAGCAGTACTTC.

The chain uses TRBV11-2 and TRBJ2-1; D is uncertain. The CDR3 sequence is 14 residues long. Germline CDR1 SGHAT, CDR2 FQNNGV. Trimming left V 5 bases short and J 0 bases short, with 8 bases between. Here the CDR3 DNA reads TGTGCCAGCAGCCCTTACGGCTCCTACAATGAGCAGTTCTTC. This encodes CASSPYGSYNEQFF.

This clone was observed a handful of times. The gene calls are TRBV29-1 and TRBJ2-7; 13 nucleotides align to TRBD2. Germline values: CDR1 SQVTM, CDR2 ANQGSEA. This CDR3 is built from 13 residues. Trimming removed 6 bases from V and 7 bases from J; junction bases left unmatched: 6. The CDR3 spells CSVPGLAGWEQYF. CDR3 DNA: TGCAGCGTGCCGGGACTAGCGGGATGGGAGCAGTACTTC.

This chain uses TRBV4-1 with TRBJ2-1; TRBD2 matches at 8 bases. With V trimmed by 1 base and J by 0 bases, 5 bases remained unmatched. CDR1 MGHRA and CDR2 YSYEKL come from the germline V gene. The CDR3 spans 17 residues. The CDR3 spells CASSQGGGRTSYNEQFF. CDR3 DNA sequence: TGCGCCAGCAGCCAAGGGGGCGGGAGGACCTCCTACAATGAGCAGTTCTTC.

The chain employs TRBV4-2 and TRBJ2-7, with D maybe TRBD1 (5 bases). In germline, CDR1 is LGHNA, CDR2 YNFKEQ. V was clipped by 4 bases and J by 2 bases, with 12 bases between them. This CDR3 has 14 amino acids. In nucleotides, the CDR3 is TGTGCCAGCAGCCCGATTACAGGTACCTACGAGCAGTACTTC. Translating it yields CASSPITGTYEQYF.

The chain joins TRBV2 to TRBJ2-1; perhaps TRBD1 as D (5 bases). The CDR3 spans 14 residues. V lost 3 bases and J 7 bases, leaving 13 bases between the germline ends. CDR1 SNHLY and CDR2 FYNNEI come from the germline V gene. CDR3 DNA: TGTGCCAGCAGTGATCGGTCAGGGTGGAATGAGCAGTTCTTC. It translates to CASSDRSGWNEQFF.

V and J are TRBV5-4 and TRBJ2-1; 7 bases agree with TRBD2. This CDR3 spans 14 amino acids. The junction had 5 bases not matched to a gene; V was cut back by 6 bases and J by 2 bases. Germline V CDR1 and CDR2: SGHNT, YYREEE (reference sequence). Here the CDR3 DNA reads TGTGCCAGCAAGCGGGACCCAACCTACAATGAGCAGTTCTTC. Translated, it gives CASKRDPTYNEQFF.

This chain joins TRBV7-2 and TRBJ2-7; a possible D gene is TRBD2 (6 bases). The CDR3 has 16 amino acids. Germline V gene data show CDR1 as SGHTA and CDR2 as FQGNSA. Trimming cost V 5 bases and J 0 bases, with 17 bases left between them. In DNA form, the CDR3 reads TGTGCCAGCAGCCCCCAAGGAGGGGCTGGCTCCTACGAGCAGTACTTC. Protein product: CASSPQGGAGSYEQYF.

The rearrangement uses TRBV10-3 and TRBJ1-6; D is unclear. V was shortened by 3 bases and J by 7 bases, with 19 bases between the two germline ends. The germline V gene has CDR1 ENHRY and CDR2 SYGVKD. The CDR3 contains 17 residues. The DNA of the CDR3 is TGTGCCATCAGTGACCCCCTTGCTGGGAGCACGAATTCACCCCTCCACTTT. It yields the protein CAISDPLAGSTNSPLHF.

The chain uses TRBV15 and TRBJ1-4; no clear D. This CDR3 comprises 9 residues. Per the germline V gene, CDR1 is LNHNV and CDR2 is YYDKDF (reference sequence). Trimming took off 11 bases at V and 7 bases at J, with 5 bases between the two ends. CDR3 in amino acids: CASGEKLFF. The CDR3 DNA reads TGTGCCTCCGGTGAAAAACTGTTTTTT.

The CDR3 is CASSPRTSGGQETQYF. CDR3 DNA sequence: TGTGCCAGTAGTCCTAGGACTAGCGGGGGCCAAGAGACCCAGTACTTC. J is TRBJ2-5 and V is TRBV19; 13 bases align to TRBD2. The J segment lost 1 base and the V segment lost 5 bases, leaving 4 bases of the junction unmatched. The CDR3 is 16 residues long. Germline values: CDR1 LNHDA, CDR2 SQIVND (reference sequence).

The chain joins TRBV11-2 to TRBJ2-1; the match to TRBD1 covers 7 bases. Germline values: CDR1 SGHAT, CDR2 FQNNGV. Losses at the gene ends were 6 bases for V and 4 bases for J; bases not matched to a gene: 9. This CDR3 is built from 15 residues. The CDR3 here is CASSRKQGSYNEQFF. CDR3 DNA: TGTGCCAGCAGTCGAAAACAGGGGAGTTACAATGAGCAGTTCTTC.

The chain uses TRBV27 and TRBJ1-2; D unresolved. The CDR3 spans 12 residues. Germline V gene lookup returns CDR1 MNHEY and CDR2 SMNVEV (reference sequence). The germline V and J ends were trimmed by 8 bases and 5 bases, with 12 bases remaining between them. In nucleotides, the CDR3 is TGTGCCAGCCCAATACTATGTTATGGCTACACCTTC. It codes for CASPILCYGYTF.

Only one count was recorded for this clone. This chain links TRBV9 with TRBJ2-7; 12 nucleotides align to TRBD2. Germline V gene sequence: CDR1 SGDLS, CDR2 YYNGEE. The CDR3 covers 16 residues. With 2 bases clipped from V and 7 bases from J, the junction kept 10 bases outside the gene matches. CDR3 sequence reads: CASSVGTSGPLWEQYF. Here the CDR3 DNA reads TGTGCCAGCAGCGTTGGGACTAGCGGGCCCCTGTGGGAGCAGTACTTC.

The chain has TRBV6-6 and TRBJ2-5; a possible D gene is TRBD2 (5 bases). CDR1 MNHNY and CDR2 SVGAGI come from the germline V gene (reference sequence). This CDR3 has 15 amino acids. The V end lost 5 bases, the J end lost 2 bases, and 15 bases lay between the germline ends. The CDR3 DNA reads TGTGCCAGCAGTGCCACGGAGGTTCTACAAGAGACCCAGTACTTC. It encodes CASSATEVLQETQYF.

This chain connects TRBV7-9 to TRBJ2-1; 10 nucleotides agree with TRBD2. The J segment lost 3 bases and the V segment lost 2 bases, leaving 4 bases of the junction unmatched. There are 16 residues in the CDR3. Looked up from germline, CDR1 is SEHNR and CDR2 is FQNEAQ (reference sequence). CDR3 nucleotides: TGTGCCAGCAGCTTAAGCCGGACTAGCGGCTACAATGAGCAGTTCTTC. It encodes CASSLSRTSGYNEQFF.

This clone was recorded a few times. The V and J genes are TRBV4-1 and TRBJ2-7; 10 bases fit TRBD1. Looked up from germline, CDR1 is MGHRA and CDR2 is YSYEKL. The V gene end was trimmed by 3 bases and the J gene end by 5 bases; junction bases not matched to a gene: 7. The CDR3 is made up of 15 amino acids. CDR3 sequence (DNA): TGCGCCAGCAGCCAGGCACGACAGGGGGCGAACGAGCAGTACTTC. Amino acid sequence: CASSQARQGANEQYF.

This chain uses TRBV5-5 with TRBJ2-1; 8 bases line up with TRBD2. V was pared by 3 bases and J by 7 bases, with 12 bases of the junction left unmatched. Per the germline V gene, CDR1 is SGHKS and CDR2 is YYEKEE (reference sequence). The CDR3 spans 16 residues. CDR3 DNA sequence: TGTGCCAGCAGCTCCCCGGGGAGCGGGAGAAGGAATGAGCAGTTCTTC. This codes for CASSSPGSGRRNEQFF.

V gene TRBV7-9 combines with J gene TRBJ1-2; 7 nucleotides match TRBD1. Trimming at V came to 5 bases and at J to 0 bases, leaving 6 bases not matched to a gene. The germline V gene has CDR1 SEHNR and CDR2 FQNEAQ (reference sequence). The CDR3 extends over 15 amino acids. CDR3 DNA sequence: TGTGCCAGCAGCCCCCTGACAGGGACTAACTATGGCTACACCTTC. Translated: CASSPLTGTNYGYTF.

The CDR3 DNA is TGTGCCAGCACTAGCAGGGGTAACGGGGAGCTGTTTTTT. Protein sequence: CASTSRGNGELFF. The rearrangement links TRBV28 to TRBJ2-2; tentative D call: TRBD1 (6 bases). This CDR3 is 13 amino acids long. The germline V and J ends were trimmed by 7 bases and 7 bases, with 13 bases remaining between them. Germline loops: CDR1 MDHEN, CDR2 SYDVKM.

V gene TRBV27 combines with J gene TRBJ2-1; 7 bases are a match to TRBD1. Germline V gives CDR1 MNHEY, CDR2 SMNVEV (reference sequence). The junction had 8 bases not matched to a gene; V was cut back by 5 bases and J by 7 bases. The length of the CDR3 is 14 residues. CDR3 sequence reads: CASSLLDRENEQFF. CDR3 sequence (DNA): TGTGCCAGCAGTCTACTCGACAGGGAGAATGAGCAGTTCTTC.